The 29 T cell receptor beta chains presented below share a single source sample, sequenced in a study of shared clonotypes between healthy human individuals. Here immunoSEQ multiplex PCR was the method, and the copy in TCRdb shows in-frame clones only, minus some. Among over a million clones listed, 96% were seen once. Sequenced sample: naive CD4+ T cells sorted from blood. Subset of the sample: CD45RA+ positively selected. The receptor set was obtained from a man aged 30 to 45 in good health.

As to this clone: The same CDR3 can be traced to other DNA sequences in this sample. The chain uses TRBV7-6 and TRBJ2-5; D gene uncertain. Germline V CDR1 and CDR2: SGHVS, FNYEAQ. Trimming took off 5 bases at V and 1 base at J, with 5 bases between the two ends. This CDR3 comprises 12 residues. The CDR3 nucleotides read TGTGCCAGCAGCCCCCTCCAAGAGACCCAGTACTTC. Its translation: CASSPLQETQYF.

The CDR3 protein is CASSLAEVAGTGELFF. In DNA, the CDR3 is TGCGCCAGCAGCTTGGCCGAGGTAGCTGGCACCGGGGAGCTGTTTTTT. The chain has TRBV5-1 and TRBJ2-2; D gene ambiguous. The ends were cut back, 0 bases at V and 4 bases at J, with 13 bases in the middle. This CDR3 is built from 16 residues. The V gene's germline CDR1 is SGHRS and CDR2 YFSETQ.

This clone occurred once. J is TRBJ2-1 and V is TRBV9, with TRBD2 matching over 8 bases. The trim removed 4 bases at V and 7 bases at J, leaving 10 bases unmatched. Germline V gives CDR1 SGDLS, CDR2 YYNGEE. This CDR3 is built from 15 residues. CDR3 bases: TGTGCCAGCAGCCGTACTAGCGGAGGGGGGAATGAGCAGTTCTTC. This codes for CASSRTSGGGNEQFF.

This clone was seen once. CDR3 loop: CASSPNGMNEQFF. CDR3 bases: TGTGCCAGCTCACCGAACGGGATGAATGAGCAGTTCTTC. This sequence joins TRBV18 and TRBJ2-1; D is perhaps TRBD2 (5 bases). Trimming removed 3 bases from V and 7 bases from J, with 10 bases in between. The CDR3 is 13 amino acids. CDR1 KGHSH and CDR2 LQKENI come from the germline V gene.

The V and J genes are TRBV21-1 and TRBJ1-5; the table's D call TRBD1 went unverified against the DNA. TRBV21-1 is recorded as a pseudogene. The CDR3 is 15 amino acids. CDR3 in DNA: TGTGCCAGCAGCACGACAGGGGTTAGCAATCAGCCCCAGCATTTT. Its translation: CASSTTGVSNQPQHF.

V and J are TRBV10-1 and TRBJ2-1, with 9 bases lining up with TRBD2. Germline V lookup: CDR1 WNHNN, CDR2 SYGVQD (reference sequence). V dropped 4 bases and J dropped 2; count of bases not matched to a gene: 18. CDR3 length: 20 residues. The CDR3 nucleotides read TGCGCCAGCAGTGCAACCCGGGACCGGGGGTTAGCGGGGGCCTACAATGAGCAGTTCTTC. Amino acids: CASSATRDRGLAGAYNEQFF.

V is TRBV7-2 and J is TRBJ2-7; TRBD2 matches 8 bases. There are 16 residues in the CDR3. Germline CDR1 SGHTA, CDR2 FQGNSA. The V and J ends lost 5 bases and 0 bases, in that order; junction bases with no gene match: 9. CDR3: CASSTSPGTSSYEQYF. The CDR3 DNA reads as TGTGCCAGCAGCACTTCCCCCGGGACTAGCTCCTACGAGCAGTACTTC.

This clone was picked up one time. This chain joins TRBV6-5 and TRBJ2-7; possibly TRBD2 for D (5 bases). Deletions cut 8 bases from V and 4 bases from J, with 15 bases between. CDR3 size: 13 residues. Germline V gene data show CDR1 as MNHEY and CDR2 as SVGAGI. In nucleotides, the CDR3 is TGTGCCAGCTCTTACCCAACTAGTTACGAGCAGTACTTC. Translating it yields CASSYPTSYEQYF.

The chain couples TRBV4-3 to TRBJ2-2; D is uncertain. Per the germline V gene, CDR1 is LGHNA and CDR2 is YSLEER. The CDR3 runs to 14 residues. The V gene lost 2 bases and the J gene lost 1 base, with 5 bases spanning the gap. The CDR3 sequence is CASSQRQNTGELFF. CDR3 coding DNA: TGCGCCAGCAGCCAAAGACAGAACACCGGGGAGCTGTTTTTT.

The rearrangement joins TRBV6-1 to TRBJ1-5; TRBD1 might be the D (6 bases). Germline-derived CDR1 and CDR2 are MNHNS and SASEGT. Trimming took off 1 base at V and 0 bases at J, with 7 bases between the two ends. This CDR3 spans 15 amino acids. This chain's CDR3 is CASSEGQVSNQPQHF. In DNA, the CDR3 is TGTGCCAGCAGTGAAGGACAGGTTAGCAATCAGCCCCAGCATTTT.

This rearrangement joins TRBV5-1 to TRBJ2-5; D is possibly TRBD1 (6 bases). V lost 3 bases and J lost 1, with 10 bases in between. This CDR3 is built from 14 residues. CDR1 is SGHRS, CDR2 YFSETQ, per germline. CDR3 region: CASSWDTTQETQYF. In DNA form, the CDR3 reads TGCGCCAGCAGCTGGGACACAACCCAAGAGACCCAGTACTTC.

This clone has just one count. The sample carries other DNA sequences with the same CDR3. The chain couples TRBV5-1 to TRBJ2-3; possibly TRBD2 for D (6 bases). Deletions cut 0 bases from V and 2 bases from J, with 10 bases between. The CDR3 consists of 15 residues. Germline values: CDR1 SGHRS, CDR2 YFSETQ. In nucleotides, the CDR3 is TGCGCCAGCAGCTTGGATCTAGCGAACACAGATACGCAGTATTTT. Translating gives CASSLDLANTDTQYF.

CDR3 coding DNA: TGTGCCAGCAGAGAAATGGGGCTAGGGCTAGCCAAAAACATTCAGTACTTC. Amino acids: CASREMGLGLAKNIQYF. The rearrangement joins TRBV6-1 to TRBJ2-4, with D possibly TRBD1 on 5 matching bases. The CDR3 length is 17 residues. V was clipped by 6 bases and J by 0 bases, with 18 bases between them. Germline V gene data show CDR1 as MNHNS and CDR2 as SASEGT.

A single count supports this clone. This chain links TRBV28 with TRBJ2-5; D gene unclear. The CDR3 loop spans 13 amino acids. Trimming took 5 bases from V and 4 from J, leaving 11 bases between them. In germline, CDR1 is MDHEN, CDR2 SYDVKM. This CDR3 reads CASSSQLRETQYF. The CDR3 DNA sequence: TGTGCCAGCAGTAGCCAATTACGAGAGACCCAGTACTTC.

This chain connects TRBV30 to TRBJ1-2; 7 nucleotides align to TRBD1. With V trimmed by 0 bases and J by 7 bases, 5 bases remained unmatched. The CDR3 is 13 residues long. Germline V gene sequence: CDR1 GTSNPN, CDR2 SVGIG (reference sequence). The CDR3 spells CAWSVLGTAGYTF. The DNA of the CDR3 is TGTGCCTGGAGTGTACTGGGGACAGCTGGCTACACCTTC.

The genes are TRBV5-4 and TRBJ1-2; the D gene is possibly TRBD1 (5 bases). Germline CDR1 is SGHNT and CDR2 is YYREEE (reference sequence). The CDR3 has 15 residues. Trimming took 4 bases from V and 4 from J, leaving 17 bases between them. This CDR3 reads CASSIGALQGYGYTF. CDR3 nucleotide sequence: TGTGCCAGCAGCATAGGCGCTCTTCAGGGCTATGGCTACACCTTC.

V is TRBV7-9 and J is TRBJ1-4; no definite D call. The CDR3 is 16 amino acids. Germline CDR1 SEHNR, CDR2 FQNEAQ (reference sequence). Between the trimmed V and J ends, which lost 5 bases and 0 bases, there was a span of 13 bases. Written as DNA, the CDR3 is TGTGCCAGCAGCCACGGACCTACTGCAACTAATGAAAAACTGTTTTTT. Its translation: CASSHGPTATNEKLFF.

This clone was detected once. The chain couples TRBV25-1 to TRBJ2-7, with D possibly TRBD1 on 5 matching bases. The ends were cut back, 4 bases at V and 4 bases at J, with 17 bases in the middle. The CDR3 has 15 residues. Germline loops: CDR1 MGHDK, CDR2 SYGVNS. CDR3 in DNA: TGTGCCAGCAGTGCCCAGACAGCCACTCCTTACGAGCAGTACTTC. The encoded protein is CASSAQTATPYEQYF.

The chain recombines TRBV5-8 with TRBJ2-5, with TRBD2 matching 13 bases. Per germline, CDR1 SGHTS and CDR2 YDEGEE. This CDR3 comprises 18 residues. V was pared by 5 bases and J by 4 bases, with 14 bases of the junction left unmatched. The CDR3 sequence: CASSRQGRTSGSSETQYF. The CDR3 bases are TGTGCCAGCAGTAGGCAGGGGAGGACTAGCGGGAGTTCAGAGACCCAGTACTTC.

DNA for the CDR3: TGCGCCAGCAGTGACTTTTTACGGACATCGCGGTACTTC. It specifies CASSDFLRTSRYF. V usage is TRBV10-1 and J usage is TRBJ2-7; D is possibly TRBD1 (5 bases). Germline V CDR1 and CDR2: WNHNN, SYGVQD (reference sequence). The CDR3 is 13 residues long. The V end was cut by 3 bases, the J end by 12 bases, with 18 bases between.

Here the CDR3 reads CASSQRTGRDTEAFF. CDR3 sequence (DNA): TGTGCCAGCAGCCAAAGGACAGGAAGGGACACTGAAGCTTTCTTT. This chain joins TRBV14 and TRBJ1-1, with 7 nucleotides matching TRBD1. This CDR3 has 15 amino acids. The V and J ends lost 2 bases and 3 bases, in that order; junction bases with no gene match: 6. CDR1 SGHDN and CDR2 FVKESK come from the germline V gene.

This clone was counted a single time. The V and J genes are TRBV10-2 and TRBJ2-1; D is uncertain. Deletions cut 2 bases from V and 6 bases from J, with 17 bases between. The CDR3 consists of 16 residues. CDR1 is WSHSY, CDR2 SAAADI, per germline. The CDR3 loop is CASSEVFAVASNEQFF. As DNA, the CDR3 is TGCGCCAGCAGTGAGGTTTTTGCGGTCGCCTCCAATGAGCAGTTCTTC.

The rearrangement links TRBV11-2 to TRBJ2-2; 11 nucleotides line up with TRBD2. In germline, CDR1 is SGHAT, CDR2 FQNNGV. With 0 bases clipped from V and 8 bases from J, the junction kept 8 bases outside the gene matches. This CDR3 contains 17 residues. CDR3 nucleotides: TGTGCCAGCAGCTTAGATAGCGGGAGGGCTGTTTCAGGGGAGCTGTTTTTT. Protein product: CASSLDSGRAVSGELFF.

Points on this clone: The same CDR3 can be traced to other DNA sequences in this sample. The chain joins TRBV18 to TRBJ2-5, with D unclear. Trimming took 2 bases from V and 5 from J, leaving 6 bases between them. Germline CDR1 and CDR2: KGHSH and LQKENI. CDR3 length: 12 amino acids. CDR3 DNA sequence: TGTGCCAGCTCACCAAGGGTGGAGACCCAGTACTTC. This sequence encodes CASSPRVETQYF.

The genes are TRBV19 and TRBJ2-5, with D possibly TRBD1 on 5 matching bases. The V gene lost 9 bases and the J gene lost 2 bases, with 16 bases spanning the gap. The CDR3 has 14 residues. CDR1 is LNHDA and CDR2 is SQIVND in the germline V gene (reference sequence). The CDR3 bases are TGTGCCAGCAAGGGGTGGAAGCCGCAAGAGACCCAGTACTTC. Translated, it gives CASKGWKPQETQYF. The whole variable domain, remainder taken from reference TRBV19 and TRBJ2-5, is DGGITQSPKYLFRKEGQNVTLSCEQNLNHDAMYWYRQDPGQGLRLIYYSQIVNDFQKGDIAEGYSVSREKKESFPLTVTSAQKNPTAFYLCASKGWKPQETQYFGPGTRLLVL.

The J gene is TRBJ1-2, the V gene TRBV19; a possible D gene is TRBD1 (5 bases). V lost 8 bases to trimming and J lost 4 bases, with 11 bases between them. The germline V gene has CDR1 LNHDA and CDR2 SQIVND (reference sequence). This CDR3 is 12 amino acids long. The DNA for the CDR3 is TGTGCCAGTTCCAGGGTTCGCTATGGCTACACCTTC. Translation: CASSRVRYGYTF.

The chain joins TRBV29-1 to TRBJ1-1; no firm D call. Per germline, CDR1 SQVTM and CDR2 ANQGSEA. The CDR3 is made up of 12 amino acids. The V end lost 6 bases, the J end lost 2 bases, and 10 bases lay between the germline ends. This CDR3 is CSVGPINTEAFF. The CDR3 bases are TGCAGCGTCGGACCGATAAACACTGAAGCTTTCTTT.

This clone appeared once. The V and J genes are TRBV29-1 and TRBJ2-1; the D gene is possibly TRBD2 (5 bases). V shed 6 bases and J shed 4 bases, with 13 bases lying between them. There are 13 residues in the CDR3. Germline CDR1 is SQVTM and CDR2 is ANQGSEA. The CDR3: CSVMEGSYNEQFF. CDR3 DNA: TGCAGCGTCATGGAAGGGAGTTACAATGAGCAGTTCTTC.

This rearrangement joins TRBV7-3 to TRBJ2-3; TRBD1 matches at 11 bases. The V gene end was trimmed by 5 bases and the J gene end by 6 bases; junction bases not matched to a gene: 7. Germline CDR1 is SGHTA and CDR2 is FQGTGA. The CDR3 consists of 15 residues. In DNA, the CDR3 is TGTGCCAGCAGCCCAGGACAGGGGGCTGGGGATACGCAGTATTTT. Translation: CASSPGQGAGDTQYF.